The 10 T cell receptor beta chains below were found in one sample sequenced in a study of cytomegalovirus exposure and HLA in healthy donors. The assay was immunoSEQ multiplex PCR, and TCRdb's table has in-frame clones only and misses some. Among some 79,000 clones listed, around 94% were seen once. Sequencing was done on a sample of PBMCs. The origin of the receptors is a woman younger than 30 in good health and CMV-seropositive.

The V gene is TRBV4-1, the J gene TRBJ2-2, with 12 bases fitting TRBD2. The CDR3 has 18 residues. Per the germline V gene, CDR1 is MGHRA and CDR2 is YSYEKL. V was pared by 1 base and J by 7 bases, with 10 bases of the junction left unmatched. Written as DNA, the CDR3 is TGCGCCAGCAGCCAAGTGCCTAGCGGGGGGGCCCTTGGCGGGGAGCTGTTTTTT. It specifies CASSQVPSGGALGGELFF.

The chain combines TRBV6-1 with TRBJ2-5, with 9 bases fitting TRBD1. This CDR3 comprises 15 residues. V lost 2 bases and J lost 4; bases outside the gene matches: 5. CDR1 is MNHNS and CDR2 is SASEGT in the germline V gene. The CDR3 loop reads CASSEYGQGRETQYF. CDR3 sequence (DNA): TGTGCCAGCAGTGAATACGGACAGGGGAGAGAGACCCAGTACTTC.

This clone was found once. V is TRBV5-1 and J is TRBJ2-1; D possibly corresponds to TRBD1 (6 bases). The CDR3 totals 14 residues. Trimming stripped 3 bases from V and 4 bases from J, with 11 bases between. Germline lookup yields CDR1 SGHRS and CDR2 YFSETQ. CDR3 in amino acids: CASSSEGQYNEQFF. The CDR3 DNA reads as TGCGCCAGCAGCTCCGAAGGACAGTACAATGAGCAGTTCTTC.

The count of this clone is one. DNA of the CDR3: TGTGCCAGCATGGGGCCAGGGGGAAACACCATATATTTT. This gives the protein CASMGPGGNTIYF. The chain uses TRBV21-1 and TRBJ1-3; TRBD1, as called in the table, went unchecked against the DNA. TRBV21-1 is shown as a pseudogene. This CDR3 has 13 residues.

The chain employs TRBV27 and TRBJ1-6; no clear D gene. This CDR3 has 17 amino acids. The V and J ends lost 2 bases and 3 bases respectively, with 14 bases between them. CDR1 MNHEY and CDR2 SMNVEV come from the germline V gene (reference sequence). The CDR3, as DNA: TGTGCCAGCAGTTTAGGGCCGGTCAGATTCTATAATTCACCCCTCCACTTT. As protein: CASSLGPVRFYNSPLHF.

The chain links TRBV10-1 to TRBJ1-5, with a tentative D call TRBD1 (5 bases). With 0 bases removed from V and 0 bases from J, the gap between germline ends came to 18 bases. Germline CDR1 reads WNHNN; CDR2 reads SYGVQD (reference sequence). The CDR3 is 19 amino acids. CDR3 protein: CASSESTRGGENSNQPQHF. DNA of the CDR3: TGCGCCAGCAGTGAGTCGACTCGGGGGGGAGAAAATAGCAATCAGCCCCAGCATTTT.

This chain connects TRBV7-3 to TRBJ2-1; 8 bases map to TRBD2. Germline loops: CDR1 SGHTA, CDR2 FQGTGA. J gave up 8 bases and V 5 bases, and 14 bases lay outside the gene matches. The CDR3 spans 16 residues. The CDR3 loop is CASSPQAGAGDDEQFF. The CDR3 region has the DNA TGTGCCAGCAGCCCCCAAGCGGGAGCGGGAGACGATGAGCAGTTCTTC.

The chain links TRBV2 to TRBJ1-2; D unclear. The V end lost 2 bases, the J end lost 4 bases, and 14 bases lay between the germline ends. This CDR3 is built from 15 residues. Germline V lookup: CDR1 SNHLY, CDR2 FYNNEI. This chain's CDR3 is CASSERARLLYGYTF. Here the CDR3 DNA reads TGTGCCAGCAGTGAACGAGCGCGGCTCCTCTATGGCTACACCTTC.

The chain is built from TRBV7-6 and TRBJ1-1, with no clear D. Trimming removed 0 bases at V and 3 bases at J, with 5 bases between. The CDR3 loop spans 13 amino acids. Germline lookup yields CDR1 SGHVS and CDR2 FNYEAQ. In DNA form, the CDR3 reads TGTGCCAGCAGCTTAGCCTCCGACACTGAAGCTTTCTTT. This encodes CASSLASDTEAFF.

The gene calls are TRBV2 and TRBJ1-2; 7 bases fit TRBD1. This CDR3 is 14 amino acids long. The J segment lost 1 base and the V segment lost 4 bases, leaving 3 bases of the junction unmatched. The germline V gene encodes CDR1 SNHLY and CDR2 FYNNEI. The CDR3 nucleotides read TGTGCCAGCAGTGCCCGGGACAGTAACTATGGCTACACCTTC. This translates into CASSARDSNYGYTF.